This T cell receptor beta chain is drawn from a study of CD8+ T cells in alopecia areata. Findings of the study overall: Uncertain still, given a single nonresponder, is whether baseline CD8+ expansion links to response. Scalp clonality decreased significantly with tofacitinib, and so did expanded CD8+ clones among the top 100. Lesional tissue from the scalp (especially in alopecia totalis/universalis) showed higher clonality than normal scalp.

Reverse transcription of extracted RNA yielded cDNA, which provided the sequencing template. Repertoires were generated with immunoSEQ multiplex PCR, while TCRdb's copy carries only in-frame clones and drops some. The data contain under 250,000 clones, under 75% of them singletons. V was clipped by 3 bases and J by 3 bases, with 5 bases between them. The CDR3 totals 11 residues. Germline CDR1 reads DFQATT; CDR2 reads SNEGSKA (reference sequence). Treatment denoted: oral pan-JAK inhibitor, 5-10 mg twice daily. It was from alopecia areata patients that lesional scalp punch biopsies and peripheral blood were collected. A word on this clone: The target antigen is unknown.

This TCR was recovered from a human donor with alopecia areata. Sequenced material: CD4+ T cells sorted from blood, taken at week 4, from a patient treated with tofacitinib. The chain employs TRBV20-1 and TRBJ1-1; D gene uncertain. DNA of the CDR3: TGCAGTGCTAGTATGGACACTGAAGCTTTCTTT. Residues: CSASMDTEAFF.